A single sample gave rise to the 14 T cell receptor beta chains below, sequenced in a study of cytomegalovirus exposure and HLA in healthy donors. Vbeta (60) and Jbeta (13) primers were used in the PCR. The repertoire was sequenced with immunoSEQ multiplex PCR; TCRdb's copy has only in-frame clones and lacks some. This sample carries more than 85,000 clones, under 90% of them seen once, and the ten largest clones take around 2.1%. Sequenced: PBMCs. The receptors were sampled from a woman aged 25 to 39 in good health and CMV-seronegative.

The chain recombines TRBV7-3 with TRBJ2-1, with TRBD1 matching 9 bases. Trimming removed 5 bases from V and 14 bases from J; junction bases left unmatched: 10. CDR1 is SGHTA and CDR2 is FQGTGA in the germline V gene. The CDR3 is made up of 13 amino acids. CDR3 bases: TGTGCCAGCAGCGCCCAAGACAGGGGGGGGAAGTTCTTC. Protein sequence: CASSAQDRGGKFF.

DNA of the CDR3: TGTGCCAGTAGTGGGGGAGGGAGGTACAATGAGCAGTTCTTC. It encodes CASSGGGRYNEQFF. V is TRBV19 and J is TRBJ2-1; 7 bases fit TRBD2. This CDR3 has 14 residues. The V gene's germline CDR1 is LNHDA and CDR2 SQIVND (reference sequence). Trimming cost V 5 bases and J 4 bases; bases outside gene matches: 5.

The chain combines TRBV11-2 with TRBJ1-5, with D maybe TRBD1 (6 bases). Trimming took 2 bases from V and 3 from J, leaving 8 bases between them. CDR1 is SGHAT and CDR2 is FQNNGV in the germline V gene. The length of the CDR3 is 14 residues. CDR3 nucleotides: TGTGCCAGCAGCTTAACAGGGAACAATCAGCCCCAGCATTTT. The encoded protein is CASSLTGNNQPQHF. Together with reference TRBV11-2 and TRBJ1-5, the CDR3 gives the full variable domain: EAGVAQSPRYKIIEKRQSVAFWCNPISGHATLYWYQQILGQGPKLLIQFQNNGVVDDSQLPKDRFSAERLKGVDSTLKIQPAKLEDSAVYLCASSLTGNNQPQHFGDGTRLSIL.

This chain uses TRBV5-1 with TRBJ1-2; D ambiguous. This CDR3 is 13 amino acids long. The V gene lost 4 bases and the J gene lost 6 bases, with 13 bases spanning the gap. CDR1 and CDR2 (germline): SGHRS, YFSETQ. CDR3 DNA sequence: TGCGCCAGCAGCCGCCGGGATCCGGATGGCTACACCTTC. Encoded protein: CASSRRDPDGYTF.

The chain combines TRBV19 with TRBJ2-5; perhaps TRBD2 as D (5 bases). This CDR3 has 14 amino acids. Germline loops: CDR1 LNHDA, CDR2 SQIVND (reference sequence). V was cut by 0 bases and J by 5 bases, with 10 bases left in between. DNA for the CDR3: TGTGCCAGTAGTATAGAGCTAGCCCAGGAGACCCAGTACTTC. Its translation is CASSIELAQETQYF.

V is TRBV4-1 and J is TRBJ2-2; D might be TRBD2 (5 bases). Between the trimmed V and J ends, which lost 4 bases and 4 bases, there was a span of 16 bases. Germline-derived CDR1 and CDR2 are MGHRA and YSYEKL. The CDR3 runs 16 residues. CDR3 bases: TGCGCCAGCAGCCCAAGACTAAATCGACTCACCGGGGAGCTGTTTTTT. Translation: CASSPRLNRLTGELFF.

In this sample, this clone turned up once. This sequence joins TRBV9 and TRBJ2-1, with 7 bases identical to TRBD2. V lost 4 bases to trimming and J lost 3 bases; unmatched junction nucleotides: 4. Germline lookup yields CDR1 SGDLS and CDR2 YYNGEE. The CDR3 totals 14 residues. The CDR3 bases are TGTGCCAGCAGCTCCCCTAGCGGCTACAATGAGCAGTTCTTC. Encoded protein: CASSSPSGYNEQFF.

The V and J genes are TRBV18 and TRBJ2-1, with 15 positions matching TRBD2. The length of the CDR3 is 19 residues. Germline lookup yields CDR1 KGHSH and CDR2 LQKENI. Trimming took 4 bases from V and 6 from J; bases not matched to a gene: 13. The DNA of the CDR3 is TGTGCCAGCTCACAAGGACTAGCGGGAGGGCCCGGGAGGTTCAATGAGCAGTTCTTC. Translation gives CASSQGLAGGPGRFNEQFF.

The rearrangement uses TRBV5-6 and TRBJ2-3, with 7 bases fitting TRBD2. The CDR3 sequence is 15 residues long. From germline, CDR1 is SGHDT and CDR2 YYEEEE. V shed 0 bases and J 5 bases; nucleotides not matched to a gene: 6. DNA of the CDR3: TGTGCCAGCAGCTTGGTCGGGGGAGGGGTAGATACGCAGTATTTT. It specifies CASSLVGGGVDTQYF.

The rearrangement joins TRBV14 to TRBJ1-2; D unresolved. The germline V and J ends were trimmed by 5 bases and 5 bases, with 15 bases remaining between them. Germline CDR1 and CDR2: SGHDN and FVKESK. The CDR3 extends over 14 amino acids. CDR3 loop: CASSLPGGTYGYTF. The CDR3 DNA sequence: TGTGCCAGCAGCTTACCGGGAGGAACTTATGGCTACACCTTC. The full variable domain, in which reference TRBV14 and TRBJ1-2 provide the parts outside the CDR3, is EAGVTQFPSHSVIEKGQTVTLRCDPISGHDNLYWYRRVMGKEIKFLLHFVKESKQDESGMPNNRFLAERTGGTYSTLKVQPAELEDSGVYFCASSLPGGTYGYTFGSGTRLTVV.

This clone was detected a few times. The CDR3 DNA sequence: TGTGCCAGCAGAAGGGGACAGGGACAGCCCCAGCATTTT. It encodes CASRRGQGQPQHF. The chain links TRBV6-5 to TRBJ1-5; 9 bases line up with TRBD1. Germline V gene data show CDR1 as MNHEY and CDR2 as SVGAGI. The CDR3 consists of 13 residues. V gave up 6 bases and J gave up 7 bases; unmatched junction bases: 4.

J is TRBJ2-1 and V is TRBV5-5; 7 nucleotides match TRBD2. The trim removed 7 bases at V and 3 bases at J, leaving 4 bases unmatched. The germline CDR1 and CDR2 sequences are SGHKS and YYEKEE (reference sequence). The CDR3 totals 13 residues. The CDR3 reads CASREAVYNEQFF. CDR3 nucleotides: TGTGCCAGCCGGGAGGCAGTCTACAATGAGCAGTTCTTC.

Only a few counts were recorded for this clone. V and J are TRBV5-1 and TRBJ1-1; TRBD1 aligns across 9 bases. The CDR3 runs to 13 residues. Losses at the gene ends were 5 bases for V and 4 bases for J; bases not matched to a gene: 3. Germline V gives CDR1 SGHRS, CDR2 YFSETQ. DNA for the CDR3: TGCGCCAGCAGTCTGGACAGGGGCACTGAAGCTTTCTTT. Translated: CASSLDRGTEAFF. Complete variable domain (other parts from reference TRBV5-1 and TRBJ1-1): KAGVTQTPRYLIKTRGQQVTLSCSPISGHRSVSWYQQTPGQGLQFLFEYFSETQRNKGNFPGRFSGRQFSNSRSEMNVSTLELGDSALYLCASSLDRGTEAFFGQGTRLTVV.

The table lists this clone with a few counts. This chain links TRBV5-1 with TRBJ1-3; 8 nucleotides match TRBD1. From germline, CDR1 is SGHRS and CDR2 YFSETQ. Trimming cost V 4 bases and J 2 bases; bases outside gene matches: 5. The CDR3 runs to 15 residues. CDR3 bases: TGCGCCAGCAGCACCGGACAGGGCACTGGAAACACCATATATTTT. The encoded protein is CASSTGQGTGNTIYF.